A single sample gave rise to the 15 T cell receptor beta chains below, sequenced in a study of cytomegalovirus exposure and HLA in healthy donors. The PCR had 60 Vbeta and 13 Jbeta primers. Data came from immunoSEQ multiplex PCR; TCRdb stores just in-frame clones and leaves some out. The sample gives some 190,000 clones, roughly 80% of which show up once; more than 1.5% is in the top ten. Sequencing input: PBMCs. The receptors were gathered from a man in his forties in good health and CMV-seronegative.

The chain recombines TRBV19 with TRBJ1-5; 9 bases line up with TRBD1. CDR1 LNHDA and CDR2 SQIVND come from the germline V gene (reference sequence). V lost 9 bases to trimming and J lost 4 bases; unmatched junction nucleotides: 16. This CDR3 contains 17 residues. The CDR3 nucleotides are TGTGCCAGCAAACCTTGGGGGACAGGGAGAAAAAATCAGCCCCAGCATTTT. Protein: CASKPWGTGRKNQPQHF.

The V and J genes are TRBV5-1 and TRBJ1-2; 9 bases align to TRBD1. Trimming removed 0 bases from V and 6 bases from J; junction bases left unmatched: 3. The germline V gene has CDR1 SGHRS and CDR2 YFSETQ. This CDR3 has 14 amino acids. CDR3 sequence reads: CASSLGDRVNGYTF. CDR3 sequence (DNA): TGCGCCAGCAGCTTGGGGGACAGGGTAAATGGCTACACCTTC.

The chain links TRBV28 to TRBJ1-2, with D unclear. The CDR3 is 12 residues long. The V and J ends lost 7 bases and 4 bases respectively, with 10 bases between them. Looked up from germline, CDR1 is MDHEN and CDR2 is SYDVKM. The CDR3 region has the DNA TGTGCCAGCATGGGCAGGATCTATGGCTACACCTTC. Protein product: CASMGRIYGYTF.

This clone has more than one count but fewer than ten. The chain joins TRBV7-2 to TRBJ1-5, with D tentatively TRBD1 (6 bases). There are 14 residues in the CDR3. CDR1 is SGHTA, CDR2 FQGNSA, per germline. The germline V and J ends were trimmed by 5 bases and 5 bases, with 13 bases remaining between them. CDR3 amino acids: CASSDDRRYQPQHF. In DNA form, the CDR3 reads TGTGCCAGCAGCGACGACAGGAGATATCAGCCCCAGCATTTT.

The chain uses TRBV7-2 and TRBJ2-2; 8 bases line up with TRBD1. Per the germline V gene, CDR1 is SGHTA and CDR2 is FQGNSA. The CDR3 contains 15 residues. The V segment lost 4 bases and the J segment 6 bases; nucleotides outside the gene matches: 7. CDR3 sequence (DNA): TGTGCCAGCAGCTCCGGACAGGGTGGCGCCGGGGAGCTGTTTTTT. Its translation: CASSSGQGGAGELFF.

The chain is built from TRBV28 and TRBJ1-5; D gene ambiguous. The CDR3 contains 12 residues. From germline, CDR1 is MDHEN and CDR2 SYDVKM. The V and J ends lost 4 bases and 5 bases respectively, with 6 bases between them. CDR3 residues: CASSSGHQPQHF. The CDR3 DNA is TGTGCCAGCAGTTCAGGCCATCAGCCCCAGCATTTT.

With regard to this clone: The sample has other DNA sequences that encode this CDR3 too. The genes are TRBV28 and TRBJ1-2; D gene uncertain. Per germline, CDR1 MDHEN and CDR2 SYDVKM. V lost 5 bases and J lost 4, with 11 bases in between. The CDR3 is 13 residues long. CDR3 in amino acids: CASSPTVIYGYTF. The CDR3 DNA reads TGTGCCAGCAGTCCCACGGTTATCTATGGCTACACCTTC.

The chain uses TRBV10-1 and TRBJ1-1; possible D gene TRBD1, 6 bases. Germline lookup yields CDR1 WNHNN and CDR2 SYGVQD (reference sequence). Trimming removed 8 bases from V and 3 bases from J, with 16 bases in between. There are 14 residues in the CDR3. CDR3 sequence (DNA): TGCGCCAGCGGGGCCGGACAGTCACACACTGAAGCTTTCTTT. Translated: CASGAGQSHTEAFF.

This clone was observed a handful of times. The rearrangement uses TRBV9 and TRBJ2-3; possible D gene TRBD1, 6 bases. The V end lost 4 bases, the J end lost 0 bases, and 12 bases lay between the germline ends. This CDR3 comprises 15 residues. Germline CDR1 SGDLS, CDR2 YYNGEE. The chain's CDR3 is CASSQQGWSTDTQYF. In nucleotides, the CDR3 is TGTGCCAGCAGCCAACAGGGATGGAGCACAGATACGCAGTATTTT.

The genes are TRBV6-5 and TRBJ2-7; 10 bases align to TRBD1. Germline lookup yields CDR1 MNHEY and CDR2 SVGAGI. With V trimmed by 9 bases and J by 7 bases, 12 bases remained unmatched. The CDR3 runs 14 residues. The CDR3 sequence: CASKIGTGAGEQYF. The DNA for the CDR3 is TGTGCCAGTAAGATCGGGACAGGGGCTGGAGAGCAGTACTTC.

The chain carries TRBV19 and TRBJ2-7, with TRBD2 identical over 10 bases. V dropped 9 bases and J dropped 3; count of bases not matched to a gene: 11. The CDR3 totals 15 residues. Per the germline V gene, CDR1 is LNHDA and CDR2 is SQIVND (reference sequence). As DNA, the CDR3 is TGTGCCAGAGAAATTGGACTAGCGGTTGACTACGAGCAGTACTTC. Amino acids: CAREIGLAVDYEQYF.

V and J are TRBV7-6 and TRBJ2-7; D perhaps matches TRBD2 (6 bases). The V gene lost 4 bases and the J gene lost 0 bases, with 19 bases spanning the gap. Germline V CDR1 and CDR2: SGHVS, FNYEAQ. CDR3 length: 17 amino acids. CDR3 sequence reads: CASSSALTSSRSYEQYF. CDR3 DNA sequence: TGTGCCAGCAGCTCAGCCCTTACTAGCTCCCGCTCCTACGAGCAGTACTTC.

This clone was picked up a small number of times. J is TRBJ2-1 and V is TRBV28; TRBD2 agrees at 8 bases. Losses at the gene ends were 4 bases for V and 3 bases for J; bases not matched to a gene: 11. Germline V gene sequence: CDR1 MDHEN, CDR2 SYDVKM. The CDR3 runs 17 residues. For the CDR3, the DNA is TGTGCCAGCAGTTGGGGGGGGGCTAGCGGGTACTACAATGAGCAGTTCTTC. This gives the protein CASSWGGASGYYNEQFF.

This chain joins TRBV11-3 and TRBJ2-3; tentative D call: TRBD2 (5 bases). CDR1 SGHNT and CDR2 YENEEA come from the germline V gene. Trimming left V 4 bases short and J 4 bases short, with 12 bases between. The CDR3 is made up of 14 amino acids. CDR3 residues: CASSSGRAADTQYF. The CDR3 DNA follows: TGTGCCAGCAGCTCTGGGAGAGCGGCAGATACGCAGTATTTT.

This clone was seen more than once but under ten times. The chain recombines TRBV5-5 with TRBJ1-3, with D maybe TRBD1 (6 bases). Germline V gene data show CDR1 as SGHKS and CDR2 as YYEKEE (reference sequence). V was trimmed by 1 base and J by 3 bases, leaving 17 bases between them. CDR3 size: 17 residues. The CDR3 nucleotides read TGTGCCAGCAGCTTGTTACTTGGGGGCCCGGGTGGAAACACCATATATTTT. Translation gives CASSLLLGGPGGNTIYF.